This T cell receptor beta chain was identified during a study of regulatory T cells in long-lasting Graves disease. Germline-derived CDR1 and CDR2 are MNHEY and SVGEGT. The CDR3 extends over 12 amino acids. Deletions cut 10 bases from V and 8 bases from J, with 12 bases between. Time point: newly diagnosed GD, antithyroid drugs for less than 3 months. RNA from PBMCs was the source of the TCR library. The source of the patients was an endocrinology department in Xi'an, China. Roughly 9.6-milliliter peripheral blood samples went into EDTA tubes. Library construction for TCR beta used iRepertoire HTBI primers and Arm-PCR of CDR3 regions. MiXCR, applied by TCRdb to the multiplex PCR reads, yields one record per CDR3 protein. The sample lists roughly 560,000 distinct CDR3 sequences, 15% to 20% occurring once. This clonotype was detected a few times. These data were also filed under a second study, of T cells in Graves' hyperthyroidism and ophthalmopathy. This second study notes: Most thyroid clonotypes expanded above 0.001 were also detected in blood.

This chain uses TRBV6-2 or TRBV6-3 with TRBJ1-6; a weak D match, TRBD1 (5 bases). The receptor was derived from a woman aged 40-60 years with Graves disease. The sequencing here drew on peripheral blood mononuclear cells (PBMCs), taken at new diagnosis, from a patient treated with antithyroid drugs. The DNA for the CDR3 is TGTGCCACCCAAAGGGGATATTCACCCCTCCACTTT. Its protein product is CATQRGYSPLHF.